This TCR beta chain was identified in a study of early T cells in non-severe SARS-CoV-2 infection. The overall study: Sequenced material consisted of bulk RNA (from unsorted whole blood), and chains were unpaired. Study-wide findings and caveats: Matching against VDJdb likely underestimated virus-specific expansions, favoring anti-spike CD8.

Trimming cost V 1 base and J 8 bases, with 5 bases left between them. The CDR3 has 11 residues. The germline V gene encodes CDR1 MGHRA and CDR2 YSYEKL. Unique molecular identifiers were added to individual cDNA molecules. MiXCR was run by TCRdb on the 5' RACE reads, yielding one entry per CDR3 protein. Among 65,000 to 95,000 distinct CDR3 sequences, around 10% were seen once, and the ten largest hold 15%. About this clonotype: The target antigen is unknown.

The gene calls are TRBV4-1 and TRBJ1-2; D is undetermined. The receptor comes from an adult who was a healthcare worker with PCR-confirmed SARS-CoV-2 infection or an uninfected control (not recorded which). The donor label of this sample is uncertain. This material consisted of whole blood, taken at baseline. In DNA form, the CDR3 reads TGCGCCAGCAGCCAAGCTCGAGGCTACACCTTC. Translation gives CASSQARGYTF.